The T cell receptor beta chain described here comes from a study of response to subunit inactivated influenza vaccine. This clonotype occurred a few times. Its antigen remains unidentified. The trim removed 0 bases at V and 5 bases at J, leaving 8 bases unmatched. The CDR3 has 15 amino acids. Germline CDR1 is SGDLS and CDR2 is YYNGEE. TCRdb called the RT-PCR reads again in MiXCR, with one record for every CDR3 protein. The data show more than 700,000 distinct CDR3 sequences, with roughly 20% seen just once and 10% to 13% held by the top ten. Study-wide results and limits: The authors put forward the suggestion that each seasonal influenza vaccination may bring in only a limited number of new T cells.

This TCR was recovered from a man in his forties or fifties who received an inactivated influenza vaccine. Source: PBMCs from blood, taken 4 to 6 days after vaccination. The chain uses TRBV9 and TRBJ2-7, with 7 bases lining up with TRBD2. CDR3 in amino acids: CASSVGDSGFDEQYF. The CDR3 DNA sequence: TGTGCCAGCAGCGTAGGGGATAGCGGGTTCGACGAGCAGTACTTC.